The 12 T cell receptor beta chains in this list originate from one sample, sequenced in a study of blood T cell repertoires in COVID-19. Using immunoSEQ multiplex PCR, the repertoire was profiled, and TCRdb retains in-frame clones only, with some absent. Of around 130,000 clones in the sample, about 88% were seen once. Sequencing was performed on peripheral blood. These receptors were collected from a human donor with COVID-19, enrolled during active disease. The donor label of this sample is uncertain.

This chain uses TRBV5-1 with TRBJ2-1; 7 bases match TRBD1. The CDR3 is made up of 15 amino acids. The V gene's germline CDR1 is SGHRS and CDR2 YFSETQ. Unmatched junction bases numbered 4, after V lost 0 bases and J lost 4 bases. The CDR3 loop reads CASSLDGTAYNEQFF. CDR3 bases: TGCGCCAGCAGCTTGGATGGGACAGCATACAATGAGCAGTTCTTC.

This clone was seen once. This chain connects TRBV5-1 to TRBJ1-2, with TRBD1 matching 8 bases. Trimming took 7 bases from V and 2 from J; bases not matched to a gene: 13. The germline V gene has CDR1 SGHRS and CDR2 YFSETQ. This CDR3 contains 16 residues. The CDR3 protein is CASLPVTGAQNYGYTF. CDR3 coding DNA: TGCGCCAGCCTACCGGTGACAGGGGCCCAGAACTATGGCTACACCTTC.

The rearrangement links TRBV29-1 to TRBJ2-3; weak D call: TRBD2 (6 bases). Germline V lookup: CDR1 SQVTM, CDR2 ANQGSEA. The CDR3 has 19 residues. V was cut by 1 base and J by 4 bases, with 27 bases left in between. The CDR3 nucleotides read TGCAGCGTTGAAGGTCCAGGTTGGGGTCGGGGGAGGATGGCAGATACGCAGTATTTT. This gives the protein CSVEGPGWGRGRMADTQYF.

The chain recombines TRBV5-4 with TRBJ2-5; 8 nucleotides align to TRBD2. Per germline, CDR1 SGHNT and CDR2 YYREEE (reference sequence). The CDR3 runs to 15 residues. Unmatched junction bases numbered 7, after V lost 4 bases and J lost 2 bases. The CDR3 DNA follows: TGTGCCAGCAGCCAGGATCCGGGGGGGCAAGAGACCCAGTACTTC. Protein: CASSQDPGGQETQYF.

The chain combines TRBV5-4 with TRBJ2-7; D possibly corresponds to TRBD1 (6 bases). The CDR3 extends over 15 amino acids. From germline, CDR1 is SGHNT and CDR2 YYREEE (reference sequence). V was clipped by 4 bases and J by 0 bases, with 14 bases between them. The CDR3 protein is CASSPRDTNSYEQYF. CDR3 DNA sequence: TGTGCCAGCAGCCCAAGGGACACCAACTCCTACGAGCAGTACTTC.

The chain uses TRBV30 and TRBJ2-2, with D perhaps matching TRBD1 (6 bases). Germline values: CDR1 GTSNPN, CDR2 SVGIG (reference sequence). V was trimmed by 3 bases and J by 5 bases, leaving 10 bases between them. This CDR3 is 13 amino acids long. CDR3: CAWSPQGTGELFF. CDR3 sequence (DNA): TGTGCCTGGAGCCCACAGGGAACCGGGGAGCTGTTTTTT.

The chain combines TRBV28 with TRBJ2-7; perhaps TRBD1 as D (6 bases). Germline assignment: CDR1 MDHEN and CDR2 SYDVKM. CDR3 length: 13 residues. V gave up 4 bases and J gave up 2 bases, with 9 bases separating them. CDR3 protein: CASSSSGAYEQYF. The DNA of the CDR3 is TGTGCCAGCAGTTCTTCAGGGGCCTACGAGCAGTACTTC.

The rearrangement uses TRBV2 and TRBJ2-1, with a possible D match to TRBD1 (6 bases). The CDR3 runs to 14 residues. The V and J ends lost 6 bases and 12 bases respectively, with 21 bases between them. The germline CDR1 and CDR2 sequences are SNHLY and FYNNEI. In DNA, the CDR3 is TGTGCCAGCAGGAACCGGGACACCCCCGTTGGGCAGTTCTTC. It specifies CASRNRDTPVGQFF.

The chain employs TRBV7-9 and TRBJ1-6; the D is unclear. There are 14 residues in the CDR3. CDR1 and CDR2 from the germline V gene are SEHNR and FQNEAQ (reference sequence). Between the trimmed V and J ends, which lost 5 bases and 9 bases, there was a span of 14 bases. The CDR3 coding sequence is TGTGCCAGCAGCGCAACGTCGGGTCCTTCACCCCTCCACTTT. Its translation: CASSATSGPSPLHF. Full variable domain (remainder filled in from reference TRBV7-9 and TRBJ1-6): DTGVSQNPRHKITKRGQNVTFRCDPISEHNRLYWYRQTLGQGPEFLTYFQNEAQLEKSRLLSDRFSAERPKGSFSTLEIQRTEQGDSAMYLCASSATSGPSPLHFGNGTRLTVT.

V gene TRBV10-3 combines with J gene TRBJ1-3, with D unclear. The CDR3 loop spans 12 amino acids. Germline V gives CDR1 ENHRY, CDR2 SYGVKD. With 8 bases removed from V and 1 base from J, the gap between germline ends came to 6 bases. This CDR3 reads CAIGGSGNTIYF. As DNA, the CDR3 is TGTGCCATCGGCGGGTCTGGAAACACCATATATTTT.

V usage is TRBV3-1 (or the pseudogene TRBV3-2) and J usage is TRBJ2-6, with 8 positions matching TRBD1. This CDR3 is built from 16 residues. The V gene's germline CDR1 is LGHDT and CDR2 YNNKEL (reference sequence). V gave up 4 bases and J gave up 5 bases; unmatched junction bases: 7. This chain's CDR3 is CASSLAGQGWANVLTF. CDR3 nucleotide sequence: TGTGCCAGCAGCCTCGCTGGACAGGGCTGGGCCAACGTCCTGACTTTC.

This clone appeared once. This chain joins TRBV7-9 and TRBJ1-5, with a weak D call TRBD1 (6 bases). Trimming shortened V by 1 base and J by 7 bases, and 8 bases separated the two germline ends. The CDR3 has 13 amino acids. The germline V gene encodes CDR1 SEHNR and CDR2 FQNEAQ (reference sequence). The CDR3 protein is CASSLVGGQPQHF. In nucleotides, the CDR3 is TGTGCCAGCAGCTTAGTTGGGGGCCAGCCCCAGCATTTT.